Shown below are 14 T cell receptor beta chains from a single sample sequenced in a study of shared clonotypes between healthy human individuals. Naive CD8 cells lacked CD45RO, underwent positive selection for CCR7 and left out terminally differentiated effector memory CD45RA+ cells. Profiled with immunoSEQ multiplex PCR; TCRdb holds only in-frame clones, not every one. The sample lists hundreds of thousands of clones; around 95% were seen once. Material: naive CD8+ T cells sorted from blood. Every receptor here comes from a woman in her 30s in good health.

V gene TRBV28 combines with J gene TRBJ2-3, with unresolved D. With 3 bases removed from V and 0 bases from J, the gap between germline ends came to 7 bases. Germline lookup yields CDR1 MDHEN and CDR2 SYDVKM. This CDR3 is built from 14 residues. The CDR3 loop reads CASSFGTSTDTQYF. The DNA of the CDR3 is TGTGCCAGCAGTTTCGGAACTAGCACAGATACGCAGTATTTT. Combining the CDR3 with reference TRBV28 and TRBJ2-3 gives the whole variable domain DVKVTQSSRYLVKRTGEKVFLECVQDMDHENMFWYRQDPGLGLRLIYFSYDVKMKEKGDIPEGYSVSREKKERFSLILESASTNQTSMYLCASSFGTSTDTQYFGPGTRLTVL.

This clone was recorded only once. The chain is built from TRBV28 and TRBJ2-2; D unresolved. The CDR3 length is 19 residues. CDR1 MDHEN and CDR2 SYDVKM come from the germline V gene. The V and J ends lost 1 base and 3 bases respectively, with 21 bases between them. CDR3 amino acids: CASSLYPLLSELDTGELFF. CDR3 sequence (DNA): TGTGCCAGCAGTTTATATCCACTCTTGAGTGAACTCGACACCGGGGAGCTGTTTTTT.

CDR3 protein: CASSQDGSAWGSPLHF. The CDR3 coding sequence is TGCGCCAGCAGCCAAGATGGGTCCGCGTGGGGATCACCCCTCCACTTT. V usage is TRBV4-1 and J usage is TRBJ1-6; D not certain. Per the germline V gene, CDR1 is MGHRA and CDR2 is YSYEKL. V lost 0 bases and J lost 10, with 16 bases in between. The CDR3 extends over 16 amino acids.

Remarks on this clone: One end of the junction is discordant with germline, which a read error may explain. The rearrangement joins TRBV11-2 to TRBJ1-1, with no clear D. CDR3 length equals 13 residues. CDR1 SGHAT and CDR2 FQNNGV come from the germline V gene. The CDR3 DNA sequence: TGTGCCAGCAACTTACGGGGGAACACTGAAGCTTTCTTT. Translated, it gives CASNLRGNTEAFF.

The chain employs TRBV6-5 and TRBJ2-7; D not resolved. Trimming removed 3 bases from V and 3 bases from J, with 9 bases in between. Germline values: CDR1 MNHEY, CDR2 SVGAGI. The CDR3 is 13 amino acids. This CDR3 is CASSYAEDYEQYF. CDR3 DNA sequence: TGTGCCAGCAGTTATGCAGAGGACTACGAGCAGTACTTC.

As concerns this clone: The sample carries other DNA sequences with the same CDR3. The chain combines TRBV27 with TRBJ2-7; TRBD1 matches 9 bases. With V trimmed by 5 bases and J by 4 bases, 6 bases remained unmatched. Looked up from germline, CDR1 is MNHEY and CDR2 is SMNVEV (reference sequence). The CDR3 length is 14 residues. CDR3 amino acids: CASSLGQGTYEQYF. DNA of the CDR3: TGTGCCAGCAGTCTGGGACAGGGAACTTACGAGCAGTACTTC.

The gene calls are TRBV7-9 and TRBJ2-1, with unresolved D. Germline-derived CDR1 and CDR2 are SEHNR and FQNEAQ (reference sequence). The CDR3 consists of 13 residues. V gave up 9 bases and J gave up 7 bases, with 16 bases separating them. DNA of the CDR3: TGTGCCAGTAGGGTCGGGTCCGTAAATGAGCAGTTCTTC. It specifies CASRVGSVNEQFF.

This chain links TRBV6-1 with TRBJ1-2; D unresolved. This CDR3 contains 16 residues. In germline, CDR1 is MNHNS, CDR2 SASEGT. Trimming took off 4 bases at V and 5 bases at J, with 20 bases between the two ends. The CDR3: CASSGLDFGRPYGYTF. Written as DNA, the CDR3 is TGTGCCAGCAGTGGACTTGATTTCGGACGGCCTTATGGCTACACCTTC.

The V gene is TRBV27, the J gene TRBJ2-1, with TRBD2 matching over 11 bases. Trimming cost V 4 bases and J 5 bases; bases outside gene matches: 4. Looked up from germline, CDR1 is MNHEY and CDR2 is SMNVEV (reference sequence). This CDR3 is 15 amino acids long. The CDR3 DNA reads as TGTGCCAGCAGTTCCGGGACTAGCGGCCACAATGAGCAGTTCTTC. Its protein product is CASSSGTSGHNEQFF.

This sequence joins TRBV27 and TRBJ2-2, with TRBD2 matching over 8 bases. The CDR3 spans 14 residues. V lost 6 bases and J lost 6; bases outside the gene matches: 6. The germline V gene encodes CDR1 MNHEY and CDR2 SMNVEV (reference sequence). The CDR3 region has the DNA TGTGCCAGCAGCCCCGGGAGGGCCCCCGGGGAGCTGTTTTTT. Its protein is CASSPGRAPGELFF.

A word on this clone: Additional DNA sequences in this sample encode the identical CDR3. This chain joins TRBV5-1 and TRBJ2-7; D is possibly TRBD2 (5 bases). The V end lost 3 bases, the J end lost 0 bases, and 7 bases lay between the germline ends. The CDR3 spans 13 residues. The germline CDR1 and CDR2 sequences are SGHRS and YFSETQ. The CDR3 DNA follows: TGCGCCAGCAGCTCCACTAGCTCCTACGAGCAGTACTTC. This sequence encodes CASSSTSSYEQYF.

DNA for the CDR3: TGTGCCAGCAGTTACCCGGCGGAGGGGGACTATGGCTACACCTTC. Its translation is CASSYPAEGDYGYTF. The V and J genes are TRBV6-6 and TRBJ1-2, with D perhaps matching TRBD1 (6 bases). The CDR3 totals 15 residues. Trimming shortened V by 2 bases and J by 3 bases, and 13 bases separated the two germline ends. Looked up from germline, CDR1 is MNHNY and CDR2 is SVGAGI (reference sequence).

The rearrangement links TRBV30 to TRBJ2-1; 8 bases line up with TRBD2. V lost 3 bases, J lost 15 bases, and 13 bases stayed unmatched. Germline V gene data show CDR1 as GTSNPN and CDR2 as SVGIG (reference sequence). The CDR3 loop spans 13 amino acids. This CDR3 is CAWRATPGLAVFF. In DNA form, the CDR3 reads TGTGCCTGGAGGGCTACACCCGGACTAGCTGTGTTCTTC.

V and J are TRBV11-2 and TRBJ2-7; D is possibly TRBD2 (5 bases). Germline V CDR1 and CDR2: SGHAT, FQNNGV. V lost 1 base to trimming and J lost 3 bases, with 7 bases between them. This CDR3 has 13 residues. The CDR3 region is CASSLGLRYEQYF. The CDR3 DNA is TGTGCCAGCAGCTTAGGACTACGCTACGAGCAGTACTTC.